Each of the 26 T cell receptor beta chains below was sequenced from the same sample in a study of T cell repertoires in cytomegalovirus infection. TCRdb passed the reads through MiXCR, listing each CDR3 protein once. This sample has some 800,000 distinct CDR3 sequences; about 28% occur once, and the top ten carry less than 15%. Their antigen targets remain unknown. Sequencing was performed on cultured CD8+ T cells from PBMCs, taken from culture after CMV antigen stimulation. The receptor set was obtained from a human donor in good health (CMV status not recorded). Some clones in this sample may be carry-over from other donors' samples.

The chain recombines TRBV7-9 with TRBJ1-1, with TRBD1 matching 7 bases. CDR3 length: 17 residues. V shed 6 bases, J shed 4 bases, and the junction held 17 bases outside the gene matches. The V gene's germline CDR1 is SEHNR and CDR2 FQNEAQ (reference sequence). DNA for the CDR3: TGTGCCAGCAGTACAACTACAGGGGTCAAATTGGTCACTGAAGCTTTCTTT. This gives the protein CASSTTTGVKLVTEAFF.

The chain is built from TRBV27 and TRBJ1-1; 10 positions agree with TRBD1. Trimming removed 3 bases from V and 0 bases from J; junction bases left unmatched: 10. Germline assignment: CDR1 MNHEY and CDR2 SMNVEV (reference sequence). This CDR3 comprises 18 residues. CDR3: CASSLGAGTGVLNTEAFF. Written as DNA, the CDR3 is TGTGCCAGCAGTTTGGGGGCCGGGACAGGGGTTTTGAACACTGAAGCTTTCTTT.

This clonotype occurred a few times. The rearrangement joins TRBV4-2 to TRBJ2-2; a possible D gene is TRBD1 (5 bases). The V and J ends lost 1 base and 5 bases respectively, with 11 bases between them. CDR3 length equals 15 residues. CDR1 LGHNA and CDR2 YNFKEQ come from the germline V gene. CDR3 DNA: TGTGCCAGCAGCCAAGCCTGGGCAGGGACCGGGGAGCTGTTTTTT. Translation gives CASSQAWAGTGELFF.

In its sample, this clonotype was seen many times. This chain links TRBV7-2 with TRBJ2-7, with 9 positions matching TRBD1. The ends lost 5 bases at V and 13 bases at J; junction bases unmatched: 3. Germline V lookup: CDR1 SGHTA, CDR2 FQGNSA. The CDR3 has 10 amino acids. This CDR3 is CASSPDRGYV. The CDR3 bases are TGTGCCAGCAGCCCGGACAGGGGTTACGTC.

The CDR3 nucleotides are TGTGCCAGCAGTCCCTCGGTGGGGCCGACCCAGTACTTC. It codes for CASSPSVGPTQYF. J is TRBJ2-5 and V is TRBV6-2 or TRBV6-3; possible D gene TRBD1, 5 bases. The CDR3 has 13 residues. The V end was cut by 5 bases, the J end by 7 bases, with 14 bases between. Germline lookup yields CDR1 MNHEY and CDR2 SVGEGT.

The V gene is TRBV6-6, the J gene TRBJ2-5; D gene ambiguous. V was trimmed by 6 bases and J by 5 bases, leaving 13 bases between them. The CDR3 contains 13 residues. Germline-derived CDR1 and CDR2 are MNHNY and SVGAGI (reference sequence). CDR3 amino acids: CASSLSIRETQYF. CDR3 bases: TGTGCCAGCAGCTTATCGATCCGGGAGACCCAGTACTTC.

This chain links TRBV12-3 or TRBV12-4 with TRBJ1-2, with a weak D call TRBD1 (6 bases). The V gene lost 9 bases and the J gene lost 8 bases, with 19 bases spanning the gap. The CDR3 runs 13 residues. CDR3 sequence: CASTRGGQEGYTF. CDR3 bases: TGTGCCAGTACACGTGGGGGCCAGGAAGGCTACACCTTC.

The chain has TRBV28 and TRBJ2-2; 8 bases align to TRBD1. The germline V gene encodes CDR1 MDHEN and CDR2 SYDVKM. The CDR3 runs to 16 residues. The junction had 9 bases not matched to a gene; V was cut back by 4 bases and J by 5 bases. CDR3 sequence: CASSSSDRAGTGELFF. CDR3 nucleotide sequence: TGTGCCAGCAGTTCATCGGACAGGGCCGGGACCGGGGAGCTGTTTTTT.

This clonotype was counted between two and nine times. The chain joins TRBV2 to TRBJ1-2, with D hard to call. This CDR3 is built from 12 residues. Germline assignment: CDR1 SNHLY and CDR2 FYNNEI. The V end was cut by 6 bases, the J end by 3 bases, with 8 bases between. CDR3 in DNA: TGTGCCAGCAGGGAGTTAGACTATGGCTACACCTTC. Amino acids: CASRELDYGYTF.

The chain couples TRBV6-1 to TRBJ2-7, with 9 bases matching TRBD2. Germline CDR1 and CDR2: MNHNS and SASEGT. The CDR3 has 15 residues. The trim removed 3 bases at V and 2 bases at J, leaving 5 bases unmatched. This CDR3 reads CASSDISGGTYEQYV. The CDR3 region has the DNA TGTGCCAGCAGTGACATTAGCGGGGGCACCTACGAGCAGTACGTC.

This sequence joins TRBV5-1 and TRBJ2-7, with TRBD1 matching over 8 bases. Losses at the gene ends were 4 bases for V and 4 bases for J; bases not matched to a gene: 7. Germline CDR1 and CDR2: SGHRS and YFSETQ. The CDR3 loop spans 14 amino acids. The CDR3 sequence: CASSRDRSYYEQYF. Written as DNA, the CDR3 is TGCGCCAGCAGCCGGGACAGGAGTTATTACGAGCAGTACTTC.

In this sample, this clonotype turned up many times. This chain uses TRBV12-3 or TRBV12-4 with TRBJ2-1, with a tentative D call TRBD1 (5 bases). This CDR3 has 14 amino acids. V lost 7 bases, J lost 3 bases, and 13 bases lay in between. The CDR3 sequence: CASNVKGFYNEQFF. CDR3 DNA: TGTGCCAGCAACGTAAAGGGGTTCTACAATGAGCAGTTCTTC.

The sample holds a few counts of this clonotype. V is TRBV15 and J is TRBJ1-2; D uncertain. Per the germline V gene, CDR1 is LNHNV and CDR2 is YYDKDF (reference sequence). There are 13 residues in the CDR3. V gave up 11 bases and J gave up 3 bases, with 16 bases separating them. CDR3 in DNA: TGTGCCGTAAAGTACGTCACGGACTATGGCTACACCTTC. Translated, it gives CAVKYVTDYGYTF. Using reference TRBV15 and TRBJ1-2 for the parts outside the CDR3, the full variable domain is DAMVIQNPRYQVTQFGKPVTLSCSQTLNHNVMYWYQQKSSQAPKLLFHYYDKDFNNEADTPDNFQSRRPNTSFCFLDIRSPGLGDTAMYLCAVKYVTDYGYTFGSGTRLTVV.

This clonotype was seen a single time. The chain joins TRBV27 to TRBJ2-6; the D gene is possibly TRBD2 (6 bases). Germline-derived CDR1 and CDR2 are MNHEY and SMNVEV (reference sequence). The V end was cut by 2 bases, the J end by 4 bases, with 15 bases between. The CDR3 is 17 residues long. This CDR3 is CASSLRGRSTGANVLTF. The DNA for the CDR3 is TGTGCCAGCAGTTTACGGGGGAGATCCACCGGGGCCAACGTCCTGACTTTC.

This clonotype has just a few counts. The CDR3 DNA is TGTGCCAGTAGTAGTATTACGGGCGGGGCGCGCGGGTCCTACAATGAGCAGTTCTTC. Translating it yields CASSSITGGARGSYNEQFF. The V gene is TRBV19, the J gene TRBJ2-1; D may be TRBD2 (6 bases). Between the trimmed V and J ends, which lost 4 bases and 1 base, there was a span of 23 bases. This CDR3 comprises 19 residues. Per germline, CDR1 LNHDA and CDR2 SQIVND (reference sequence).

The chain joins TRBV7-6 to TRBJ2-2; D is unresolved. V lost 5 bases and J 9 bases, leaving 19 bases between the germline ends. This CDR3 has 15 amino acids. Germline V gene data show CDR1 as SGHVS and CDR2 as FNYEAQ. CDR3 loop: CASSDKWMGDRELFF. The CDR3 nucleotides are TGTGCCAGCAGCGATAAATGGATGGGCGACAGGGAGCTGTTTTTT.

This clonotype has a count of ten or more. The rearrangement uses TRBV7-2 and TRBJ2-5; D may be TRBD1 (6 bases). The germline gives CDR1 SGHTA, CDR2 FQGNSA. The CDR3 loop spans 15 amino acids. Trimming left V 1 base short and J 2 bases short, with 11 bases between. The CDR3 loop is CASSLVDRIQETQYF. The CDR3 region has the DNA TGTGCCAGCAGCTTAGTCGACAGGATTCAAGAGACCCAGTACTTC.

The rearrangement uses TRBV4-2 and TRBJ2-5, with 11 bases fitting TRBD2. In germline, CDR1 is LGHNA, CDR2 YNFKEQ. The CDR3 loop spans 16 amino acids. Trimming took 4 bases from V and 5 from J; bases not matched to a gene: 9. CDR3 nucleotide sequence: TGTGCCAGCAGCCTACTACTAGCGGGGGAGACGGAGACCCAGTACTTC. Encoded protein: CASSLLLAGETETQYF.

The CDR3 spells CSVGLREPNTGELFF. Written as DNA, the CDR3 is TGCAGCGTTGGGTTGCGGGAGCCTAACACCGGGGAGCTGTTTTTT. The chain uses TRBV29-1 and TRBJ2-2; 7 nucleotides agree with TRBD2. This CDR3 is 15 amino acids long. In germline, CDR1 is SQVTM, CDR2 ANQGSEA. With V trimmed by 4 bases and J by 2 bases, 7 bases remained unmatched.

Only a few counts were recorded for this clonotype. The chain couples TRBV4-2 to TRBJ1-6, with a weak D call TRBD1 (5 bases). Germline V gene lookup returns CDR1 LGHNA and CDR2 YNFKEQ. The CDR3 contains 17 residues. Trimming removed 3 bases from V and 8 bases from J, with 20 bases in between. The CDR3, as DNA: TGTGCCAGCAGCCAGTGGGTGAAGGGACGTATGGATTCACCCCTCCACTTT. Protein sequence: CASSQWVKGRMDSPLHF.

The chain couples TRBV7-9 to TRBJ1-2; D is uncertain. The ends were cut back, 1 base at V and 4 bases at J, with 10 bases in the middle. Germline V lookup: CDR1 SEHNR, CDR2 FQNEAQ (reference sequence). The CDR3 extends over 14 amino acids. The CDR3 sequence: CASSLGLTPYGYTF. For the CDR3, the DNA is TGTGCCAGCAGCTTAGGCTTGACCCCCTATGGCTACACCTTC.

This clonotype has just a few counts. The chain links TRBV6-1 to TRBJ1-1; weak D call: TRBD1 (5 bases). Germline-derived CDR1 and CDR2 are MNHNS and SASEGT. The CDR3 is 14 amino acids. With 5 bases removed from V and 1 base from J, the gap between germline ends came to 11 bases. CDR3 sequence reads: CASSPTVQNTEAFF. The CDR3 nucleotides read TGTGCCAGCAGTCCGACAGTTCAGAACACTGAAGCTTTCTTT.

At least ten counts were recorded for this clonotype. The chain combines TRBV7-6 with TRBJ2-2; D is possibly TRBD2 (6 bases). Trimming removed 4 bases at V and 3 bases at J, with 12 bases between. The CDR3 is made up of 15 amino acids. The germline gives CDR1 SGHVS, CDR2 FNYEAQ. CDR3: CASSSPGGDTGELFF. CDR3 bases: TGTGCCAGCAGCTCCCCCGGGGGTGACACCGGGGAGCTGTTTTTT.

The chain carries TRBV7-9 and TRBJ2-7; a possible D gene is TRBD2 (6 bases). The CDR3 consists of 13 residues. Germline loops: CDR1 SEHNR, CDR2 FQNEAQ (reference sequence). The V end lost 4 bases, the J end lost 5 bases, and 12 bases lay between the germline ends. DNA of the CDR3: TGTGCCAGCAGCTCCCCGGGACTCAACGAGCAGTACTTC. Protein product: CASSSPGLNEQYF.

This clonotype was counted a few times. The V and J genes are TRBV9 and TRBJ2-1; 12 bases agree with TRBD2. V lost 0 bases, J lost 8 bases, and 6 bases stayed unmatched. CDR3 length: 16 residues. The germline CDR1 and CDR2 sequences are SGDLS and YYNGEE. CDR3 bases: TGTGCCAGCAGCGTAGTGGCTAGCGGGAGGGTGGATGAGCAGTTCTTC. Residues: CASSVVASGRVDEQFF.

The chain recombines TRBV19 with TRBJ1-1; 7 bases line up with TRBD1. The CDR3 consists of 16 residues. Germline V gene sequence: CDR1 LNHDA, CDR2 SQIVND (reference sequence). V gave up 8 bases and J gave up 6 bases; unmatched junction bases: 18. CDR3 amino acids: CASSLTPFGTAPEAFF. The DNA of the CDR3 is TGTGCCAGTTCACTAACGCCCTTCGGGACAGCACCTGAAGCTTTCTTT.